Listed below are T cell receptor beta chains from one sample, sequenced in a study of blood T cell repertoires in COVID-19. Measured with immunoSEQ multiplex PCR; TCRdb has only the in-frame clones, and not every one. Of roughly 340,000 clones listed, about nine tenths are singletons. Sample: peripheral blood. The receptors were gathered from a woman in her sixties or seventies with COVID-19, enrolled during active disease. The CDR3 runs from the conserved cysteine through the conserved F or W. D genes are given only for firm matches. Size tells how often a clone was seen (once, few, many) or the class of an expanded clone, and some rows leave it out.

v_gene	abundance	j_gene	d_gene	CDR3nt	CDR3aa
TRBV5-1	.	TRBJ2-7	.	TGCGCCAGCAGCTTGGACAGGGTATTTGGCTACGAGCAGTACTTC	CASSLDRVFGYEQYF
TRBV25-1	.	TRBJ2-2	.	TGTGCCAGCAGTACCTTTGCAGGCATGAACACCGGGGAGCTGTTTTTT	CASSTFAGMNTGELFF
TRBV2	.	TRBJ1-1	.	TGTGCCAGCAGTGAAAGGGGAACTGAAGCTTTCTTT	CASSERGTEAFF
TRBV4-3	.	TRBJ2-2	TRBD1	TGCGCCAGCAGCCATATTCTACCTGGACAGGGGGCAGTCGGGGAGCTGTTTTTT	CASSHILPGQGAVGELFF
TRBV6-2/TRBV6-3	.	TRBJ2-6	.	TGTGCCAGCAGTTACCCCCCGACAGGATACTCTGGGGCCAACGTCCTGACTTTC	CASSYPPTGYSGANVLTF
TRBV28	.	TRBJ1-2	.	TGTGCCATCTCGCCGGACACATTCTATGGCTACACCTTC	CAISPDTFYGYTF
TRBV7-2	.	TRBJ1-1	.	TGTGCCAGCAGCTTTTCTTTCGGGGGCACTGAAGCTTTCTTT	CASSFSFGGTEAFF
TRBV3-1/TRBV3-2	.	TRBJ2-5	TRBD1	TGTGCCAGCAGGTCAACAGGGGTAGAGACCCAGTACTTC	CASRSTGVETQYF
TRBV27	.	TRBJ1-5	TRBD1	TGTGCCAGCAGTTTCCTATCGGACAGGGTAAATCAGCCCCAGCATTTT	CASSFLSDRVNQPQHF
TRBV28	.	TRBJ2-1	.	TGTGCCAGCAGCCCCGGCGGAGGCTCCTACAATGAGCAGTTCTTC	CASSPGGGSYNEQFF
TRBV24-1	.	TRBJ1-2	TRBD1	TGTGCCACCAGTGATGGTCCCGGGACAGTGGCCGGCTACACCTTC	CATSDGPGTVAGYTF
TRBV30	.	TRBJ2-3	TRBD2	TGTGCCTGGACCTGGGGACTAGCCGCAGATACGCAGTATTTT	CAWTWGLAADTQYF
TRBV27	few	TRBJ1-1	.	TGTGCCAGCAGTTTAAAAAATTTCATGAACACTGAAGCTTTCTTT	CASSLKNFMNTEAFF
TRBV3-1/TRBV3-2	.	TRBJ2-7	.	TGTGCCAGCAGCCAAAGGGGGAGCTCCTACGAGCAGTACTTC	CASSQRGSSYEQYF
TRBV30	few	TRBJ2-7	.	TGTGCCTGGAGTTCCCCCCCTTTTCGGGTCTACGAGCAGTACTTC	CAWSSPPFRVYEQYF
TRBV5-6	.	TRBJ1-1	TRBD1	TGTGCCAGCAGCTCGGACAGGGGCACTGAAGCTTTCTTT	CASSSDRGTEAFF
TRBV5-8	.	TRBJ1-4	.	TGTGCCAGCAGCCGGGGGGCGACTAATGAAAAACTGTTTTTT	CASSRGATNEKLFF
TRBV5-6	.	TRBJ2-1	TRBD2	TGTGCCAGCAGCCTGTTCGGGACTAGCGGTCTGGGGGAGCAGTTCTTC	CASSLFGTSGLGEQFF
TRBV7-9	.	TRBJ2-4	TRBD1	TGTGCCAGCAGCTTAGGTACAGGGGGCACGGACATTCAGTACTTC	CASSLGTGGTDIQYF
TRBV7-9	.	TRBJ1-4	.	TGTGCCAGCAGCCCAGGACTGATTAATGAAAAACTGTTTTTT	CASSPGLINEKLFF
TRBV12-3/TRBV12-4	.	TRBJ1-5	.	TGTGCCAGCAGTTTTAGCGAGAGGCAGCCCCAGCATTTT	CASSFSERQPQHF
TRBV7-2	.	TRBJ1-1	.	TGTGCCAGCAGCTTTTCAGAGAACACTGAAGCTTTCTTT	CASSFSENTEAFF
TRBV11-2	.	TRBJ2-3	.	TGTGCCAGCAGCTTAGAGGCGGGGTTCACAGATACGCAGTATTTT	CASSLEAGFTDTQYF
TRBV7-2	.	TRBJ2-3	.	TGTGCCAGCAGCGTTGACGGCAGGTTATTGGATACGCAGTATTTT	CASSVDGRLLDTQYF
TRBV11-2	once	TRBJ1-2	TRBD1	TGTGCCAGCAGCTTCCCGACAGGGGGCAAATGGCGGGGCTACACCTTC	CASSFPTGGKWRGYTF
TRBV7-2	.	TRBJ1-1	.	TGTGCCAGCAGCACCCCTGGGGGGGGGATGAACACTGAAGCTTTCTTT	CASSTPGGGMNTEAFF
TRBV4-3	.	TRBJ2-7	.	TGCGCCAGCAGCCAAGTGCTAGCTGGTCCCTACGAGCAGTACTTC	CASSQVLAGPYEQYF
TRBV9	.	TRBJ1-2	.	TGTGCCAGCAGCGTAGGGAGGGACGGAACTGGAGGCTACACCTTC	CASSVGRDGTGGYTF
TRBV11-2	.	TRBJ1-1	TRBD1	TGTGCCAGCAGCTCCCCGACAGGGGGCTTGTCGGACACTGAAGCTTTCTTT	CASSSPTGGLSDTEAFF
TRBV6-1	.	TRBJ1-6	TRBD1	TGTGCCAGCAGTGCGGACAGGGGATCGATAAATTCACCCCTCCACTTT	CASSADRGSINSPLHF
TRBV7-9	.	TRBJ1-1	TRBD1	TGTGCCAGCAGCTGGACAGGAGACACTGAAGCTTTCTTT	CASSWTGDTEAFF
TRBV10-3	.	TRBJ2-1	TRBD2	TGTGCCATCAGGTCTAGCGGGGGGTTAGACAATGAGCAGTTCTTC	CAIRSSGGLDNEQFF
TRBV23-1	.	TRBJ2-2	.	TGCGCCAGCACTCCCCCGGGTCGGAGTAACACCGGGGAGCTGTTTTTT	CASTPPGRSNTGELFF
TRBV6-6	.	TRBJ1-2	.	TGTGCCAGCAGTTACTCTAGGAGGGATGGCTACACCTTC	CASSYSRRDGYTF
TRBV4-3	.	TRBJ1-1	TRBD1	TGCGCCAGCAGCCAAGGGACAGGGGACACTGAAGCTTTCTTT	CASSQGTGDTEAFF
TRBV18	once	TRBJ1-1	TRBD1	TGTGCCAGCTCATTACGGGACAGGGTTACTGAAGCTTTCTTT	CASSLRDRVTEAFF
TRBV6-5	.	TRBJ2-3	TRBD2	TGTGCCACCGGCTCGGAGGCGGGGGGGCCAGATACGCAGTATTTT	CATGSEAGGPDTQYF
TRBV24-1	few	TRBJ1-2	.	TGTGCCACCCGGGGTTACTATGGCTACACCTTC	CATRGYYGYTF
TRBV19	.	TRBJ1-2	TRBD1	TGTGCCAGTAGTACCGTACGACAGGGGGGAGGCTACACCTTC	CASSTVRQGGGYTF
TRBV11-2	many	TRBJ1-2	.	TGTGCCAGCAGCTTAAGGGAGGTCCCATATGGCTACACCTTC	CASSLREVPYGYTF
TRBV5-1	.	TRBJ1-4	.	TGCGCCAGCAGCTTACAGGGACTAAACGAAAAACTGTTTTTT	CASSLQGLNEKLFF